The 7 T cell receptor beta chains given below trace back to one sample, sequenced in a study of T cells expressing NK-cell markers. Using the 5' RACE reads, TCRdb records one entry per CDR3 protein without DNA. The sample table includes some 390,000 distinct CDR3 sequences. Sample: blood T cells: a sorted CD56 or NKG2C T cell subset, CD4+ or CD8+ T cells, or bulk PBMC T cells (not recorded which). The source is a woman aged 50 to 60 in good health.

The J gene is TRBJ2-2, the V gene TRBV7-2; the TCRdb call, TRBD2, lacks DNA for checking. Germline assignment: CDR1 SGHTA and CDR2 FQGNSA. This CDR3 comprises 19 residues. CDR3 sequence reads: CASSLRASGKRANTGELFF.

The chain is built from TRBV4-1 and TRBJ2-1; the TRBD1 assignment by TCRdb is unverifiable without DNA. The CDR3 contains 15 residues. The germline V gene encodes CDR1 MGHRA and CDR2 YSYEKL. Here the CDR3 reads CASSQGDRGYNEQFF.

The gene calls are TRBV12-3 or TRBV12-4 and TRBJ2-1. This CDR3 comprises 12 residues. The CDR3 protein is CASNGNTNEQFF.

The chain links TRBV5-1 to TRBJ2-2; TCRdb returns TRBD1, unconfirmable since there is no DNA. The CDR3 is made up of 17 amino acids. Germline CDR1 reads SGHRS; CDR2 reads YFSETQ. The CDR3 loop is CASSLEGGTLNTGELFF.

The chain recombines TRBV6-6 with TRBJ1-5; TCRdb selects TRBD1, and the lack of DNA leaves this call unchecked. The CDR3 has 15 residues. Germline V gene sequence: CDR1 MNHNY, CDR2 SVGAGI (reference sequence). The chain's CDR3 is CASRIDRGLDQPQHF.

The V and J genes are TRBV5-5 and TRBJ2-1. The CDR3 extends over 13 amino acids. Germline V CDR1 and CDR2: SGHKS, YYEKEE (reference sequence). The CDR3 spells CASSLGVPNEQFF.

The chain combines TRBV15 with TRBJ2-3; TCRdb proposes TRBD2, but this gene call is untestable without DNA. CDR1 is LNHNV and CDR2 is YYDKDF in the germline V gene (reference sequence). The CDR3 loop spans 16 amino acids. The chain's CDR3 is CATSGSLAGVGDTQYF.